These 14 T cell receptor beta chains originate from one sample sequenced in a study of blood T cell repertoires in COVID-19 (dated by TCRdb to about 2020). Library construction relied on the immunoSEQ multiplex PCR assay. TCRdb retrieved this table from immuneACCESS and kept in-frame rearrangements only. Not all clones are present; in checked studies, unresolved V genes account for under half, and no reason is known for the remainder. A total of 150,000 to 200,000 clones appear in this sample, almost 80% of them only once. Jointly, the top ten make up approximately 15% of the sample. Sequencing input: PBMCs or T cells enriched from blood (not recorded which). All receptors come from a woman in her forties or fifties who had recovered from COVID-19.

This chain uses TRBV5-1 with TRBJ1-3, with 9 positions matching TRBD1. The V gene end was trimmed by 3 bases and the J gene end by 3 bases; junction bases not matched to a gene: 13. CDR1 SGHRS and CDR2 YFSETQ come from the germline V gene. The CDR3 spans 18 residues. The CDR3 protein is CASSSKPSGTGSGNTIYF. The CDR3 DNA is TGCGCCAGCAGCTCCAAACCTTCCGGGACAGGGAGTGGAAACACCATATATTTT.

CDR3 sequence: CATKQGVGRETQYF. In nucleotides, the CDR3 is TGTGCCACCAAACAGGGCGTGGGGCGGGAGACCCAGTACTTC. V is TRBV15 and J is TRBJ2-5; weak D call: TRBD1 (6 bases). The V gene lost 7 bases and the J gene lost 5 bases, with 17 bases spanning the gap. This CDR3 comprises 14 residues. Germline CDR1 and CDR2: LNHNV and YYDKDF (reference sequence).

The rearrangement joins TRBV5-1 to TRBJ2-3; TRBD1 matches 7 bases. CDR3 length: 16 amino acids. CDR1 is SGHRS and CDR2 is YFSETQ in the germline V gene. Losses at the gene ends were 4 bases for V and 5 bases for J; bases not matched to a gene: 13. For the CDR3, the DNA is TGCGCCAGCAGCCCACCAATACAGGGGTCTGGAGATACGCAGTATTTT. Its protein product is CASSPPIQGSGDTQYF. Drawing the rest from reference TRBV5-1 and TRBJ2-3, the complete variable domain is KAGVTQTPRYLIKTRGQQVTLSCSPISGHRSVSWYQQTPGQGLQFLFEYFSETQRNKGNFPGRFSGRQFSNSRSEMNVSTLELGDSALYLCASSPPIQGSGDTQYFGPGTRLTVL.

The sample holds a few counts of this clone. This sequence joins TRBV5-1 and TRBJ2-1; TRBD2 matches at 13 bases. The CDR3 is made up of 15 amino acids. V shed 4 bases, J shed 9 bases, and the junction held 7 bases outside the gene matches. CDR1 SGHRS and CDR2 YFSETQ come from the germline V gene. CDR3 nucleotide sequence: TGCGCCAGCAGCCCAGGGACTAGCGGGAACGGTGAGCAGTTCTTC. Translating gives CASSPGTSGNGEQFF.

This chain uses TRBV3-1 (or the pseudogene TRBV3-2) with TRBJ1-1, with no clear D. Trimming pared 0 bases from V and 0 bases from J, leaving 5 bases between. The germline CDR1 and CDR2 sequences are LGHDT and YNNKEL (reference sequence). The CDR3 consists of 14 residues. The CDR3 region is CASSQDALNTEAFF. The CDR3 DNA reads as TGTGCCAGCAGCCAAGACGCGCTGAACACTGAAGCTTTCTTT.

This clone appeared a few times. The chain uses TRBV5-8 and TRBJ1-6; 8 nucleotides align to TRBD1. J lost 9 bases, V lost 0 bases, and 5 bases had no gene match. Per the germline V gene, CDR1 is SGHTS and CDR2 is YDEGEE. The CDR3 is made up of 15 amino acids. The CDR3, as DNA: TGTGCCAGCAGCTTGGTGGACAGGGATGGTTCACCCCTCCACTTT. This gives the protein CASSLVDRDGSPLHF.

The rearrangement links TRBV24-1 to TRBJ2-2; 9 positions agree with TRBD1. CDR3 size: 17 residues. Germline CDR1 is KGHDR and CDR2 is SFDVKD. V shed 1 base and J 4 bases; nucleotides not matched to a gene: 6. The CDR3 coding sequence is TGTGCCACCAGTGATTTTCCCCCGACAGGGGGCACCGGGGAGCTGTTTTTT. Translated, it gives CATSDFPPTGGTGELFF.

The chain combines TRBV4-2 with TRBJ1-6; 9 nucleotides line up with TRBD1. The CDR3 spans 20 residues. V shed 2 bases and J 1 base; nucleotides not matched to a gene: 12. Germline CDR1 reads LGHNA; CDR2 reads YNFKEQ. This CDR3 is CASSQSTLGQGSSYNSPLHF. CDR3 bases: TGTGCCAGCAGCCAAAGTACCTTGGGACAGGGATCGTCCTATAATTCACCCCTCCACTTT.

The J gene is TRBJ2-7, the V gene TRBV2; 8 nucleotides line up with TRBD2. J gave up 0 bases and V 5 bases, and 3 bases lay outside the gene matches. Per the germline V gene, CDR1 is SNHLY and CDR2 is FYNNEI. The length of the CDR3 is 14 residues. The DNA of the CDR3 is TGTGCCAGCAGTTTAAGCGGGAGCTCCTACGAGCAGTACTTC. It yields the protein CASSLSGSSYEQYF.

V is TRBV4-3 and J is TRBJ1-6, with D tentatively TRBD1 (6 bases). The CDR3 sequence is 13 residues long. CDR1 LGHNA and CDR2 YSLEER come from the germline V gene. Trimming took 2 bases from V and 8 from J, leaving 7 bases between them. CDR3 bases: TGCGCCAGCAGCCAAACAGGGTATTCACCCCTCCACTTT. Amino acids: CASSQTGYSPLHF.

This rearrangement joins TRBV28 to TRBJ2-1, with 8 bases fitting TRBD2. After removal of 4 bases from V and 8 bases from J, the junction contained 16 bases not matched to a gene. CDR1 MDHEN and CDR2 SYDVKM come from the germline V gene. The CDR3 sequence is 17 residues long. CDR3 amino acids: CASSSQREGPLSDEQFF. In nucleotides, the CDR3 is TGTGCCAGCAGTTCCCAACGGGAGGGCCCTCTGTCGGATGAGCAGTTCTTC.

This chain connects TRBV27 to TRBJ2-1; possibly TRBD2 for D (6 bases). Germline assignment: CDR1 MNHEY and CDR2 SMNVEV (reference sequence). V shed 3 bases and J shed 6 bases, with 12 bases lying between them. This CDR3 region has 14 residues. CDR3: CASSLGGGGNEQFF. The CDR3 nucleotides read TGTGCCAGCAGTTTGGGGGGAGGTGGCAATGAGCAGTTCTTC.

CDR3 region: CASSQGASGHQETQYF. The CDR3 DNA is TGTGCCAGCAGCCAAGGAGCTAGCGGACATCAAGAGACCCAGTACTTC. The chain joins TRBV4-2 to TRBJ2-5, with 7 bases aligning to TRBD2. CDR1 is LGHNA and CDR2 is YNFKEQ in the germline V gene. The CDR3 has 16 residues. J lost 2 bases, V lost 1 base, and 7 bases had no gene match.

As regards this clone: The germline gene is not matched at one end of the junction; a read error may be the cause. This sequence joins TRBV2 and TRBJ1-2, with D uncertain. Germline CDR1 reads SNHLY; CDR2 reads FYNNEI. CDR3 length: 11 residues. CDR3 DNA sequence: TGTGCCAGCAGCTCGGAGGTCAGTGCCAGCTTC. Translated, it gives CASSSEVSASF.